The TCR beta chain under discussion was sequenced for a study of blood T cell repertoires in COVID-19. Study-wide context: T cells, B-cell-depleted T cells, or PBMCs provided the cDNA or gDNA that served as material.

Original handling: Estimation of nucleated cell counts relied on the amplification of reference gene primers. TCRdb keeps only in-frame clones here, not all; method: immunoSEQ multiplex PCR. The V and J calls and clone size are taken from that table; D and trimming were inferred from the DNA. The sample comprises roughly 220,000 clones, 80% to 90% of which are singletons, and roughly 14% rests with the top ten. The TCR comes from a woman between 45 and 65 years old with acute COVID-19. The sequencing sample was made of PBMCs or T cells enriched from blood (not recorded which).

CDR3 loop: CASSYDPAGVRVAFF. The CDR3 DNA reads TGTGCCAGCAGTTACGACCCTGCGGGGGTGAGGGTAGCTTTCTTT. This sequence joins TRBV6-2 or TRBV6-3 and TRBJ1-1; D is perhaps TRBD1 (5 bases). Trimming took off 2 bases at V and 10 bases at J, with 20 bases between the two ends. The CDR3 covers 15 residues. In germline, CDR1 is MNHEY, CDR2 SVGEGT.